What follows is one T cell receptor (beta chain) and its context. Its antigen specificity is not known. Base qualities are missing; no much larger clone stands one base away. There are 15 amino acids in the CDR3, from cysteine to phenylalanine inclusive. Of all the DNA, just the CDR3 is kept, 45 bases in frame from base 1. Trimming accounts for 4 bases at V and 5 bases at J, while the number of junction bases matched to no gene is 7. Reading the germline V gene gives CDR1 SGDLS and CDR2 YYNGEE. The source of the sample is a study of T-cell memory formation after mild COVID-19 (dated by TCRdb to the early 2020s). At the level of the whole study: Most TCR sequence clusters were specific to one of the two donors. Longitudinal TCRalpha and TCRbeta repertoire sequencing tracked T-cell clones expanding and contracting after mild COVID-19 in a couple of donors. Two young, previously healthy adult volunteers made up the cohort, one male and one female.

Sequencing was carried out with an Illumina NovaSeq 6000. TCRalpha and TCRbeta cDNA libraries were built by 5'RACE with constant-segment primers, adding sample barcodes and unique molecular identifiers. RNA was extracted from every sample with Trizol reagent. Library amplification was performed in two PCR steps, and a second sample barcode and Illumina TruSeq adapters were introduced in the second step. The libraries were sequenced on an Illumina NovaSeq using 2 x 150 bp paired-end reads. Processing in the source paper ran as follows. Demultiplexing of reads and collapsing into UMI-guided consensus sequences were performed with migec v1.2.7. Using mixcr v2.1.11, the UMI consensuses were aligned to TRA and TRB V and J templates and assembled into clonotypes. A clonotype was counted as expanded or contracted only when both edgeR and NoisET called the clonotype significant, with the noise models trained on biological replicates. For edgeR calls, the thresholds were a false discovery rate-adjusted p below 0.01 and a log2 fold-change of 1. As an exploratory analysis of dynamics, max-normalized trajectories of the 1000 most abundant clonotypes were examined by PCA with hierarchical clustering. Each responding clone was given a CD4 or CD8 phenotype based on the CD4+ and CD8+ repertoires, which had been sequenced separately. TCRdb reanalyzed the raw reads on its own, using fastp at Q25 for trimming and MiXCR for clone calling, and kept in-frame beta chains. Every CDR3 protein is listed once, alongside the most common genes and DNA of its rows. None of the V and J calls come from the authors' own analysis; TCRdb made them. For this sample the table gives about 360,000 distinct CDR3 sequences, of which under 15% were detected only once. Around 21% of the sample is in the top ten clones.

What the research found in general, with its limitations: Only a couple of mild cases were covered in the study, and larger cohorts including severe cases with pre-infection samples were considered necessary. Contracting CD4+ clones were located mainly in the CM and EM memory subsets, whereas CD8+ clones were found to be enriched in EMRA. Some responding clones were detected in pre-infection memory, suggesting pre-existing cross-reactive memory T cells joined the SARS-CoV-2 response. From day 15 to 85, contracting clones showed balanced CD4/CD8 phenotypes, whereas a second wave of clones that expanded from day 15 to 37 leaned towards CD4+. SARS-CoV-2 specificity was not confirmed for the second-wave clones peaking on day 37.

Ficoll-Paque density gradient centrifugation was the method used to isolate PBMCs. Recombination joined TRBV9 with TRBJ2-1, with 9 middle bases fitting TRBD1. The sample taken for sequencing was PBMCs or a T cell subset sorted from them (not recorded which). The receptor was isolated from a man aged 18 to 35 who had mild COVID-19 (a few samples of this study predate the infection). The sample titles of this study are shuffled in the database, so cell type and time point are left out; the donor was told from shared clones. This receptor carries the CDR3 CASSSRTGDHNEQFF. The DNA sequence is TGTGCCAGCAGCTCCCGGACAGGGGACCACAATGAGCAGTTCTTC.